Below, one T cell receptor beta chain is given with its context. CDR3 size: 12 residues. The sample originates from a study of control samples from healthy donors and cancer patients. The assay was immunoSEQ multiplex PCR, and TCRdb's table has in-frame clones only and misses some. The repertoire has 120,000 or so clones, about 95% of them found once; the top ten carry 3.6%. The sample taken for sequencing was blood. The receptor comes from a man aged 25 to 40 in good health. The rearrangement links TRBV21-1 to TRBJ2-7. TRBV21-1 counts as a pseudogene. For the CDR3, the DNA is TGTGCCATCGGACGGGCCTCCTACGAGCAGTACTTC. This translates into CAIGRASYEQYF.